The sequence of this T cell receptor beta chain was determined in a study of T-cell reconstitution after alpha-beta-depleted transplantation in children. Molecular barcoding with unique molecular identifiers was used for the TCRbeta library. TCRdb passed the PCR reads through MiXCR, listing each CDR3 protein once. The repertoire holds 350,000 to 400,000 distinct CDR3 sequences, with about an eighth as singletons. This CDR3 has 14 residues. Trimming removed 5 bases at V and 7 bases at J, with 12 bases between. The receptor comes from a human donor who donated a stem cell graft to a child with Fanconi anemia. V is TRBV12-3 or TRBV12-4 and J is TRBJ1-6, with unresolved D. The sequencing here drew on PBMCs, taken from the stem cell graft. The CDR3 loop reads CASSPQYTNSPLHF. The CDR3, as DNA: TGTGCCAGCAGTCCCCAGTACACGAATTCACCCCTCCACTTT.